These 20 T cell receptor beta chains originate from one sample sequenced in a study of T cells in Graves' hyperthyroidism and ophthalmopathy. What was amplified from RNA transcripts were TCR beta CDR3 regions. The HTBI primer set served for first-round RT-PCR of the TCR CDR3. TCRdb analysed the multiplex PCR reads with MiXCR anew, one entry per CDR3 protein. The sample lists around 720,000 distinct CDR3 sequences, 35% seen once, with less than 35% in the top ten. Sequencing was performed on blood. These receptors all stem from a woman between 40 and 55 years old with Graves' hyperthyroidism.

This clonotype came up a few times. The chain has TRBV20-1 and TRBJ2-7; 11 positions agree with TRBD1. J gave up 7 bases and V 3 bases, and 11 bases lay outside the gene matches. CDR1 is DFQATT and CDR2 is SNEGSKA in the germline V gene (reference sequence). The CDR3 is 15 amino acids. DNA for the CDR3: TGCAGTGCTAGCCCAGGGACAGGGGGAAGAAGGGAGCAGTACTTC. Its translation: CSASPGTGGRREQYF.

This clonotype occurred a few times. It may be a read error: a sequence one base away is much more abundant. The chain is built from TRBV25-1 and TRBJ1-2, with D unclear. The CDR3 runs to 10 residues. V gave up 5 bases and J gave up 8 bases, with 6 bases separating them. Germline CDR1 and CDR2: MGHDK and SYGVNS. The DNA for the CDR3 is TGTGCCAGCAGTCAGACCGGCTACACCTTC. Encoded protein: CASSQTGYTF.

This clonotype was counted ten times or more. The chain recombines TRBV20-1 with TRBJ2-5; D not certain. The CDR3 loop spans 15 amino acids. V lost 0 bases and J 5 bases, leaving 16 bases between the germline ends. Germline V lookup: CDR1 DFQATT, CDR2 SNEGSKA (reference sequence). CDR3 in DNA: TGCAGTGCTAGAGATATGAGACAAAATGTCGAGACCCAGTACTTC. It yields the protein CSARDMRQNVETQYF.

The CDR3 region is CASSLARGVGGGQAFF. CDR3 DNA sequence: TGTGCCAGCAGCTTAGCGCGTGGTGTTGGGGGGGGACAAGCTTTCTTT. The J gene is TRBJ1-1, the V gene TRBV7-2; possible D gene TRBD1, 5 bases. The CDR3 sequence is 16 residues long. Germline assignment: CDR1 SGHTA and CDR2 FQGNSA. V was shortened by 0 bases and J by 9 bases, with 20 bases between the two germline ends.

In DNA, the CDR3 is TGTGCCAGCAGCTTAAATCCAGGGAGGGATTCACCCCTCCACTTT. Protein: CASSLNPGRDSPLHF. The chain has TRBV7-3 and TRBJ1-6, with D maybe TRBD1 (5 bases). Trimming took 1 base from V and 8 from J, leaving 12 bases between them. CDR1 is SGHTA, CDR2 FQGTGA, per germline. The CDR3 loop spans 15 amino acids.

The chain joins TRBV2 to TRBJ2-7, with 9 bases that match TRBD1. Trimming took 5 bases from V and 3 from J; bases not matched to a gene: 8. The CDR3 consists of 15 residues. Per germline, CDR1 SNHLY and CDR2 FYNNEI. The CDR3 sequence is CASSIAGTGFYEQYF. CDR3 DNA sequence: TGTGCCAGCAGTATCGCCGGGACAGGGTTCTACGAGCAGTACTTC.

The chain employs TRBV25-1 and TRBJ1-2; 8 bases are a match to TRBD1. The V segment lost 6 bases and the J segment 8 bases; nucleotides outside the gene matches: 14. Looked up from germline, CDR1 is MGHDK and CDR2 is SYGVNS. This CDR3 contains 15 residues. Here the CDR3 DNA reads TGTGCCAGCAGGAATGAGGGACAGGTCGGAGGGGGCTACACCTTC. Amino acid sequence: CASRNEGQVGGGYTF.

This clonotype was recorded many times. The V call is TRBV10-3, the J call TRBJ1-2; the D gene is possibly TRBD1 (5 bases). The CDR3 spans 18 residues. Trimming took 0 bases from V and 0 from J, leaving 17 bases between them. The V gene's germline CDR1 is ENHRY and CDR2 SYGVKD. The CDR3 region has the DNA TGTGCCATCAGTGAGTCGGGCTCAGGGACTGACGCTAACTATGGCTACACCTTC. Encoded protein: CAISESGSGTDANYGYTF.

The V gene is TRBV5-4, the J gene TRBJ1-1; D unresolved. The CDR3 is 13 amino acids. The germline V and J ends were trimmed by 5 bases and 1 base, with 9 bases remaining between them. Germline lookup yields CDR1 SGHNT and CDR2 YYREEE (reference sequence). CDR3 protein: CASSPWANTEAFF. The CDR3, as DNA: TGTGCCAGCAGTCCATGGGCGAACACTGAAGCTTTCTTT.

Concerning this clonotype: A much larger clone lies one base from this, so it may be a read error. J is TRBJ1-2 and V is TRBV11-3; 7 nucleotides match TRBD1. CDR1 is SGHNT, CDR2 YENEEA, per germline. CDR3 length: 13 amino acids. The DNA of the CDR3 is TGTGCCGGCAGCACCCGGACAGGACATGGCTACACCTTC. Translation gives CAGSTRTGHGYTF.

The V call is TRBV25-1, the J call TRBJ1-1; D might be TRBD1 (6 bases). The CDR3 contains 13 residues. The germline V gene has CDR1 MGHDK and CDR2 SYGVNS. V dropped 8 bases and J dropped 4 bases, with 14 bases sitting between them. The CDR3 reads CASGTTGSTEAFF. The CDR3 DNA is TGTGCCAGCGGGACAACAGGGAGCACTGAAGCTTTCTTT.

Ten or more counts support this clonotype. The genes are TRBV19 and TRBJ1-1; D may be TRBD1 (6 bases). Looked up from germline, CDR1 is LNHDA and CDR2 is SQIVND (reference sequence). CDR3 length equals 15 residues. Trimming stripped 5 bases from V and 5 bases from J, with 18 bases between. The CDR3 coding sequence is TGTGCCAGTAGTGCTTCGGCAGGGGCGGGGACTGAAGCTTTCTTT. It specifies CASSASAGAGTEAFF.

This clonotype has a handful of counts. V and J are TRBV11-2 and TRBJ2-2; tentatively, D is TRBD2 (7 bases). Germline V gene sequence: CDR1 SGHAT, CDR2 FQNNGV. CDR3 length: 15 residues. V was pared by 0 bases and J by 7 bases, with 12 bases between. The CDR3 coding sequence is TGTGCCAGCAGCTTAGAGCGGGGGCCTAACGGGGAGCTGTTTTTT. Its protein is CASSLERGPNGELFF.

The chain joins TRBV12-3 or TRBV12-4 to TRBJ1-5; TRBD1 is a possible D gene (6 bases). V gave up 4 bases and J gave up 11 bases, with 21 bases separating them. The CDR3 runs 15 residues. The CDR3 sequence: CASSSGWTAGKTQHF. The CDR3 DNA sequence: TGTGCCAGCAGTTCTGGCTGGACAGCGGGAAAAACCCAGCATTTT.

The chain has TRBV25-1 and TRBJ2-7; 12 bases line up with TRBD1. J lost 6 bases, V lost 4 bases, and 4 bases had no gene match. CDR1 and CDR2 from the germline V gene are MGHDK and SYGVNS. The CDR3 extends over 14 amino acids. The CDR3 DNA is TGTGCCAGCAGTGTCAGGGACAGGGGGCGCGAGCAGTACTTC. It is translated as CASSVRDRGREQYF.

This sequence joins TRBV19 and TRBJ2-7; D gene ambiguous. V gave up 1 base and J gave up 0 bases, with 13 bases separating them. The CDR3 has 16 residues. From germline, CDR1 is LNHDA and CDR2 SQIVND (reference sequence). The DNA for the CDR3 is TGTGCCAGTAGTATAGGCCCGGCCGGTCTCTCCTACGAGCAGTACTTC. This gives the protein CASSIGPAGLSYEQYF.

This chain uses TRBV5-4 with TRBJ1-1; maybe TRBD1 (6 bases). CDR1 and CDR2 (germline): SGHNT, YYREEE (reference sequence). There are 16 residues in the CDR3. V was cut by 3 bases and J by 1 base, with 16 bases left in between. CDR3 in DNA: TGTGCCAGCAGCTGGCAGGGGACCCCCACGAACACTGAAGCTTTCTTT. This translates into CASSWQGTPTNTEAFF.

This clonotype was recorded a few times. CDR3 sequence reads: CASNTRGSPYEQYF. The CDR3 DNA follows: TGTGCCAGCAACACGCGGGGGAGCCCCTACGAGCAGTACTTC. The chain has TRBV3-1 and TRBJ2-7, with TRBD2 identical over 7 bases. This CDR3 has 14 amino acids. V shed 7 bases, J shed 2 bases, and the junction held 8 bases outside the gene matches. CDR1 and CDR2 from the germline V gene are LGHDT and YNNKEL (reference sequence).

This clonotype was detected many times. The V and J genes are TRBV6-5 and TRBJ1-2; 8 bases line up with TRBD1. The CDR3 loop spans 13 amino acids. V trimming: 4 bases; J trimming: 7 bases; junction bases outside the gene matches: 5. Germline CDR1 and CDR2: MNHEY and SVGAGI. In DNA, the CDR3 is TGTGCCAGCAGTTTGCGACAGGGGCCTGGCTACACCTTC. This codes for CASSLRQGPGYTF.

This chain links TRBV7-2 with TRBJ1-2; TRBD1 matches at 9 bases. The CDR3 extends over 16 amino acids. V was clipped by 0 bases and J by 6 bases; unmatched bases: 8. Germline V gives CDR1 SGHTA, CDR2 FQGNSA. CDR3 sequence: CASSLAWATGGHGYTF. The CDR3 DNA sequence: TGTGCCAGCAGCTTAGCCTGGGCGACAGGGGGGCATGGCTACACCTTC.